A selection of T cell receptor beta chains follows, all from one sample in a study of T cell changes during pregnancy in multiple sclerosis. Using immunoSEQ multiplex PCR, the repertoire was profiled, and TCRdb retains in-frame clones only, with some absent. The sample yields about 39,000 clones, 85% to 95% seen once. The specimen was CD4+ T cells from peripheral blood mononuclear cells, collected in the third trimester of pregnancy. These receptors were collected from a female donor in good health, enrolled as a control in a pregnancy study. Both conserved end residues are part of each CDR3. The D gene is left open where the match is weak. Size tells how often a clone was seen (once, few, many) or the class of an expanded clone, and some rows leave it out.

>TRBJ2-7|.|TRBV5-1|TRBD1
TGCGCCAGCAGCTTGCCCGGAGGACAGGGCTACGAGCAGTACTTC
CASSLPGGQGYEQYF
>TRBJ2-7|.|TRBV20-1|.
TGCAGTGCAGAGAACTACGAGCAGTACTTC
CSAENYEQYF
>TRBJ2-1|once|TRBV5-4|TRBD2
TGTGCCAGCAGCTTGACCAGCGGGAACCTCAATGAGCAGTTCTTC
CASSLTSGNLNEQFF
>TRBJ1-4|.|TRBV28|TRBD1
TGTGCCAGCAGTACGACGGGACAGGGGGCAGGTGGAAAACTGTTTTTT
CASSTTGQGAGGKLFF
>TRBJ1-6|.|TRBV5-4|TRBD1
TGTGCCAGCAGCGTGACCGGGACAGGGTATTCACCCCTCCACTTT
CASSVTGTGYSPLHF
>TRBJ2-7|.|TRBV12-5|.
TGTGCTAGTGGTTTGGTCGCACCGGACAGCCAGAAGGAGCAGTACTTC
CASGLVAPDSQKEQYF
>TRBJ1-1|.|TRBV11-1|.
TGTGCCAGCAGCTTAGCTGGTCGAGGAGGGACGGGTGAAGCTTTCTTT
CASSLAGRGGTGEAFF
>TRBJ1-2|.|TRBV5-1|TRBD1
TGCGCCAGCAGCCCTGGTGGGGACAGGGCCGGCTACACCTTC
CASSPGGDRAGYTF
>TRBJ2-7|.|TRBV28|TRBD1
TGTGCCGGCCAAGGACAGGACAGGGACGAGCAGTACTTC
CAGQGQDRDEQYF
>TRBJ1-5|.|TRBV4-2|TRBD1
TGTGCCAGCAGCCAATCGGGGACAGGAATAAATCAGCCCCAGCATTTT
CASSQSGTGINQPQHF
>TRBJ2-5|once|TRBV6-5|.
TGTGCCAGCAAGGACAGCCTATTACTTAAAGAGACCCAGTACTTC
CASKDSLLLKETQYF
>TRBJ1-1|.|TRBV12-5|TRBD1
TGTGCTAGTGGTTCCGGACAGGGGGCTTTACCAGCTTTCTTT
CASGSGQGALPAFF
>TRBJ2-2|once|TRBV9|TRBD1
TGTGCCAGCAGCGCGAGAGGACAGGGAACTGGGGAGCTGTTTTTT
CASSARGQGTGELFF
>TRBJ2-2|.|TRBV30|.
TGTGCCTGGAAGGGCGGTCAGGGGAACACCGGGGAGCTGTTTTTT
CAWKGGQGNTGELFF
>TRBJ1-1|.|TRBV18|.
TGTGCCAGCTCACCTGGGCGGGTTGAAGCTTTCTTT
CASSPGRVEAFF
>TRBJ2-7|.|TRBV18|.
TGTGCCAGCTCACTCGGACGACCGGGACACGGATACGAGCAGTACTTC
CASSLGRPGHGYEQYF
>TRBJ1-1|.|TRBV14|.
TGTGCCAGCAGCCAGCTGATGGTAGCCCTGAACACTGAAGCTTTCTTT
CASSQLMVALNTEAFF
>TRBJ2-5|.|TRBV7-6|.
TGTGCCAGCAGCTTATTGGCACGGGCGGGAGAGACCCAGTACTTC
CASSLLARAGETQYF
>TRBJ1-2|.|TRBV4-1|.
TGCGCCAGCAGTCCAGGCCCGGATACTAACTATGGCTACACCTTC
CASSPGPDTNYGYTF
>TRBJ1-2|.|TRBV15|TRBD1
TGTGCCACCAGCAGGGCCACCGGGACAGGATTCTATGGCTACACCTTC
CATSRATGTGFYGYTF
>TRBJ2-3|once|TRBV14|TRBD1
TGTGCCAGTTTCCCCGACAGGGGACTTTACTCTAGCACAGATACGCAGTATTTT
CASFPDRGLYSSTDTQYF
>TRBJ2-3|.|TRBV7-3|.
TGTGCCAGCAGCTTACATACCAGGGATGATACGCAGTATTTT
CASSLHTRDDTQYF
>TRBJ1-2|.|TRBV6-5|.
TGTGCCAGCAGTTACTCCCCCGGGACAAACTATGGCTACACCTTC
CASSYSPGTNYGYTF
>TRBJ1-6|once|TRBV2|TRBD1
TGTGCCAGCAGTGCCCGACAGGGGTGGTCACCCCTCCACTTT
CASSARQGWSPLHF
>TRBJ2-1|.|TRBV10-1|TRBD2
TGCGCCAGTAGTACCGGACTAGCCCACAATGAGCAGTTCTTC
CASSTGLAHNEQFF